The 17 T cell receptor beta chains reported below all come from one sample, sequenced in a study of blood T cells in healthy people across ages. Together with a sample-barcoded 5' primer, a J-beta primer mix was included in a second PCR lasting about 7 to 11 cycles. TCRdb re-analysed the 5' RACE reads in MiXCR, keeping a single row per CDR3 protein. The table has approximately 800,000 distinct CDR3 sequences, approximately 67% seen once. What was sequenced was blood. The receptors stem from a man aged 25 to 40 in good health.

The V and J genes are TRBV27 and TRBJ2-7; 9 nucleotides match TRBD1. The end of the DNA fits TRBJ2-4 better, so the J call may be wrong. Germline assignment: CDR1 MNHEY and CDR2 SMNVEV (reference sequence). The CDR3 is 15 residues long. Here the CDR3 reads CASSLHRGHRNIQYF. DNA of the CDR3: TGTGCCAGCAGTTTGCACAGGGGGCATCGAAACATTCAGTACTTC.

This chain connects TRBV18 to TRBJ1-5; D gene unclear. This CDR3 region has 16 residues. Per germline, CDR1 KGHSH and CDR2 LQKENI. V was shortened by 0 bases and J by 3 bases, with 12 bases between the two germline ends. The chain's CDR3 is CASSPPPGNNNQPQHF. Here the CDR3 DNA reads TGTGCCAGCTCACCACCACCGGGGAATAACAATCAGCCCCAGCATTTT.

V gene TRBV25-1 combines with J gene TRBJ2-5; 9 bases match TRBD1. The CDR3 totals 16 residues. Unmatched junction bases numbered 7, after V lost 4 bases and J lost 1 base. The germline CDR1 and CDR2 sequences are MGHDK and SYGVNS. The CDR3 reads CASSGWTGDPQETQYF. CDR3 DNA sequence: TGTGCCAGCAGTGGTTGGACAGGGGACCCCCAAGAGACCCAGTACTTC.

This clonotype has only one observation. The CDR3 loop reads CSARPGGHHEQFF. CDR3 nucleotides: TGCAGTGCTAGACCGGGGGGGCACCATGAGCAGTTCTTC. The chain has TRBV20-1 and TRBJ2-1; 8 bases map to TRBD2. V lost 2 bases to trimming and J lost 8 bases; unmatched junction nucleotides: 5. Germline V lookup: CDR1 DFQATT, CDR2 SNEGSKA (reference sequence). The CDR3 loop spans 13 amino acids.

The rearrangement links TRBV14 to TRBJ2-1; D not resolved. V dropped 1 base and J dropped 3 bases, with 1 base sitting between them. Looked up from germline, CDR1 is SGHDN and CDR2 is FVKESK. The CDR3 has 12 amino acids. The chain's CDR3 is CASSQVYNEQFF. CDR3 bases: TGTGCCAGCAGCCAAGTCTACAATGAGCAGTTCTTC.

This clonotype occurred a few times. V is TRBV10-3 and J is TRBJ2-3; 10 bases align to TRBD2. Germline CDR1 reads ENHRY; CDR2 reads SYGVKD. The ends lost 5 bases at V and 0 bases at J; junction bases unmatched: 5. This CDR3 comprises 16 residues. The CDR3 spells CAISPGTSVSTDTQYF. The CDR3, as DNA: TGTGCCATCAGTCCCGGGACTAGCGTTAGCACAGATACGCAGTATTTT.

The genes are TRBV12-3 or TRBV12-4 and TRBJ2-1, with TRBD2 identical over 10 bases. The end of the DNA fits TRBJ2-7 better, so the J call may be wrong. The CDR3 covers 15 residues. Written as DNA, the CDR3 is TGTGCCAGCAACCGAGCGGGGGGGGTATACAATGAGCAGTACTTC. Its protein product is CASNRAGGVYNEQYF.

The table lists this clonotype with a count of one. The chain uses TRBV20-1 and TRBJ2-5; 7 bases map to TRBD2. Per germline, CDR1 DFQATT and CDR2 SNEGSKA (reference sequence). Trimming removed 5 bases from V and 4 bases from J; junction bases left unmatched: 7. This CDR3 spans 13 amino acids. CDR3 sequence: CSAGGDGIETQYF. In DNA form, the CDR3 reads TGCAGTGCTGGGGGGGACGGAATAGAGACCCAGTACTTC.

This clonotype was seen only a few times. The CDR3 nucleotides are TGTGCCAGCAGTTACCCGAGGTGGGGCCACGAGCAGTACTTC. It codes for CASSYPRWGHEQYF. The V call is TRBV6-2 or TRBV6-3, the J call TRBJ2-7; D may be TRBD1 (5 bases). CDR3 length equals 14 residues. Germline CDR1 MNHEY, CDR2 SVGEGT. Deletions cut 2 bases from V and 5 bases from J, with 13 bases between.

The rearrangement uses TRBV10-3 and TRBJ1-6, with 12 bases lining up with TRBD1. With V trimmed by 3 bases and J by 7 bases, 1 base remained unmatched. The CDR3 covers 15 residues. Germline CDR1 ENHRY, CDR2 SYGVKD. CDR3 coding DNA: TGTGCCATCAGTGATGGGACAGGGGGCAATTCACCCCTCCACTTT. Residues: CAISDGTGGNSPLHF.

V usage is TRBV11-2 and J usage is TRBJ2-7; D could derive from TRBD1 or TRBD2 (5 bases each). The ends were cut back, 7 bases at V and 0 bases at J, with 13 bases in the middle. The CDR3 contains 14 residues. Germline CDR1 and CDR2: SGHAT and FQNNGV. The chain's CDR3 is CASNPRGGSYEQYF. DNA of the CDR3: TGTGCCAGCAACCCCCGGGGCGGCTCCTACGAGCAGTACTTC.

The genes are TRBV28 and TRBJ2-7; 11 bases are a match to TRBD1. Germline V CDR1 and CDR2: MDHEN, SYDVKM. The CDR3 loop spans 14 amino acids. Trimming cost V 7 bases and J 3 bases; bases outside gene matches: 5. The CDR3 bases are TGTGCCAGCACCGAGGACAGGGGGCTCTACGAGCAGTACTTC. It yields the protein CASTEDRGLYEQYF.

The chain is built from TRBV7-9 and TRBJ2-1; 8 positions agree with TRBD1. Germline V gene lookup returns CDR1 SEHNR and CDR2 FQNEAQ (reference sequence). Unmatched junction bases numbered 8, after V lost 5 bases and J lost 5 bases. The CDR3 is 15 residues long. This CDR3 is CASSLPGQADNEQFF. The CDR3 DNA follows: TGTGCCAGCAGCCTACCGGGACAGGCGGACAATGAGCAGTTCTTC.

The chain recombines TRBV30 with TRBJ2-1, with D maybe TRBD1 (6 bases). V was clipped by 4 bases and J by 7 bases, with 14 bases between them. CDR3 length equals 13 residues. Germline loops: CDR1 GTSNPN, CDR2 SVGIG (reference sequence). CDR3 amino acids: CAWIRTGMNEQFF. The DNA of the CDR3 is TGTGCCTGGATCCGTACAGGGATGAATGAGCAGTTCTTC. Variable domain in full (rest from reference TRBV30 and TRBJ2-1): SQTIHQWPATLVQPVGSPLSLECTVEGTSNPNLYWYRQAAGRGLQLLFYSVGIGQISSEVPQNLSASRPQDRQFILSSKKLLLSDSGFYLCAWIRTGMNEQFFGPGTRLTVL.

V gene TRBV12-3 or TRBV12-4 combines with J gene TRBJ2-3, with D unresolved. The CDR3 consists of 13 residues. V was trimmed by 4 bases and J by 0 bases, leaving 5 bases between them. The DNA for the CDR3 is TGTGCCAGCAGTTGTGGCAGCACAGATACGCAGTATTTT. Translated: CASSCGSTDTQYF.

This clonotype was detected a few times. The chain combines TRBV9 with TRBJ1-5; 7 nucleotides line up with TRBD1. The CDR3 totals 14 residues. The germline gives CDR1 SGDLS, CDR2 YYNGEE. V lost 3 bases and J lost 4; bases outside the gene matches: 4. Here the CDR3 DNA reads TGTGCCAGCAGCGGACAGGGTGGAAATCAGCCCCAGCATTTT. It codes for CASSGQGGNQPQHF. Full variable domain (rest looked up from reference TRBV9 and TRBJ1-5): DSGVTQTPKHLITATGQRVTLRCSPRSGDLSVYWYQQSLDQGLQFLIQYYNGEERAKGNILERFSAQQFPDLHSELNLSSLELGDSALYFCASSGQGGNQPQHFGDGTRLSIL.

The J gene is TRBJ1-5, the V gene TRBV12-3 or TRBV12-4; TRBD1 matches at 8 bases. The V gene end was trimmed by 6 bases and the J gene end by 6 bases; junction bases not matched to a gene: 10. The CDR3 runs to 15 residues. CDR3 protein: CASSYGGQGPQPQHF. CDR3 nucleotide sequence: TGTGCCAGCAGCTATGGAGGACAGGGACCTCAGCCCCAGCATTTT.